This is a list of T cell receptor beta chains from one sample in a study of blood T cell repertoires in COVID-19. Sequencing was performed with immunoSEQ multiplex PCR; in TCRdb, only in-frame clones are kept and a portion is missing. Among about 76,000 clones listed, over 75% were seen once. Sequencing was performed on peripheral blood. Receptors were obtained from a man aged 50 to 59 with COVID-19, enrolled during active disease. CDR3s include the opening cysteine and the closing phenylalanine or tryptophan. The D gene is left open where the match is weak. Clone sizes are given selectively: once, few, many, or a class where the clone is expanded.

-,TRBJ2-7,TRBV6-5,-,CASSYSGIDYF,TGTGCCAGCAGTTATTCCGGGATTGACTACTTC
-,TRBJ2-7,TRBV3-1/TRBV3-2,TRBD2,CASSQGTTSWREQYF,TGTGCCAGCAGCCAAGGGACGACTAGCTGGCGCGAGCAGTACTTC
once,TRBJ1-1,TRBV18,-,CASSLYIQGSNTEAFF,TGTGCCAGCTCACTTTATATTCAGGGGTCGAACACTGAAGCTTTCTTT
-,TRBJ2-1,TRBV5-1,-,CASSPDGGSYNEQFF,TGCGCCAGCTCCCCTGACGGCGGCTCCTACAATGAGCAGTTCTTC
-,TRBJ1-6,TRBV6-2/TRBV6-3,-,CASSLREINSPLHF,TGTGCCAGCAGCCTCCGGGAGATTAATTCACCCCTCCACTTT
-,TRBJ2-5,TRBV7-9,-,CASSLGGQETQYF,TGTGCCAGCAGCTTAGGAGGACAAGAGACCCAGTACTTC
-,TRBJ2-1,TRBV5-1,TRBD1,CASSSDRDRLRTKPTKSSYNEQFF,TGCGCCAGCAGCTCAGACCGGGACAGGCTAAGGACCAAGCCCACCAAGAGCTCCTACAATGAGCAGTTCTTC
-,TRBJ1-2,TRBV23-1,TRBD1,CASSPRWDRGLANYGYTF,TGCGCCAGCAGTCCCCGTTGGGACAGGGGTTTGGCTAACTATGGCTACACCTTC
-,TRBJ2-3,TRBV6-2/TRBV6-3,TRBD2,CASSYPGTSGRYTDTQYF,TGTGCCAGCAGTTACCCTGGGACTAGCGGGAGGTACACAGATACGCAGTATTTT
-,TRBJ1-1,TRBV3-1/TRBV3-2,-,CASSQRAGSTEAFF,TGTGCCAGCAGCCAACGGGCGGGTAGTACTGAAGCTTTCTTT
-,TRBJ1-5,TRBV6-2/TRBV6-3,-,CASSYSGLQPQHF,TGTGCCAGCAGTTACTCGGGGCTTCAGCCCCAGCATTTT
-,TRBJ1-2,TRBV24-1,TRBD1,CATSRQGSGYTF,TGTGCCACCAGCCGACAGGGGAGCGGCTACACCTTC
-,TRBJ1-2,TRBV2,-,CASSPDRGGGYTF,TGTGCCAGCAGTCCGGACCGGGGAGGCGGCTACACCTTC
-,TRBJ2-2,TRBV3-1/TRBV3-2,TRBD2,CASSQVAAGAGELFF,TGTGCCAGCAGCCAAGTTGCAGCGGGAGCCGGGGAGCTGTTTTTT
-,TRBJ2-1,TRBV27,-,CASSPNKRAPLDEQFF,TGTGCCAGCAGCCCGAATAAGCGGGCGCCCTTGGATGAGCAGTTCTTC
-,TRBJ2-3,TRBV2,TRBD2,CASRERESRDAAQYF,TGTGCCAGCAGAGAGCGGGAGTCACGAGATGCGGCGCAGTATTTT
-,TRBJ1-4,TRBV11-2,-,CASSPRMGVTNEKLFF,TGTGCCAGCAGCCCCCGGATGGGCGTCACTAATGAAAAACTGTTTTTT
-,TRBJ1-6,TRBV4-3,-,CASSQDLNSPLHF,TGCGCCAGCAGCCAAGATCTTAATTCACCCCTCCACTTT
-,TRBJ2-1,TRBV7-8,TRBD1,CASSSSDRVRRNEQFF,TGTGCCAGCAGCTCGTCCGACAGGGTAAGGCGCAATGAGCAGTTCTTC
once,TRBJ2-1,TRBV30,TRBD2,CAWRSSGRGYEQFF,TGTGCCTGGAGGTCTAGCGGGAGGGGGTATGAGCAGTTCTTC
-,TRBJ2-6,TRBV6-4,-,CASSDGQTGANVLTF,TGTGCCAGCAGCGACGGACAGACTGGGGCCAACGTCCTGACTTTC
few,TRBJ1-6,TRBV4-2,-,CASSQEGGGASSPLHF,TGTGCCAGCAGCCAAGAAGGTGGGGGGGCGAGTTCACCCCTCCACTTT
-,TRBJ1-1,TRBV7-2,-,CASSLGQMNTEAFF,TGTGCCAGCAGCTTAGGACAGATGAACACTGAAGCTTTCTTT
-,TRBJ2-2,TRBV27,-,CASSLGVGELFF,TGTGCCAGCAGTCTAGGGGTCGGGGAGCTGTTTTTT
-,TRBJ1-1,TRBV13,-,CASSTGNRNTEAFF,TGTGCCAGCAGCACGGGAAACAGGAACACTGAAGCTTTCTTT
-,TRBJ1-3,TRBV5-4,-,CASSLAGGGNTIYF,TGTGCCAGCAGCTTGGCCGGGGGTGGAAACACCATATATTTT
-,TRBJ1-1,TRBV28,-,CASSLSTEAFF,TGTGCCAGCAGCCTGAGTACTGAAGCTTTCTTT
-,TRBJ2-5,TRBV6-2/TRBV6-3,TRBD1,CASSYSRQGLKTQYF,TGTGCCAGCAGTTACTCGAGACAGGGCCTAAAGACCCAGTACTTC
-,TRBJ2-5,TRBV29-1,-,CSVAWGSQETQYF,TGCAGCGTTGCTTGGGGCAGCCAAGAGACCCAGTACTTC
-,TRBJ2-5,TRBV6-6,-,CASSYGTPQETQYF,TGTGCCAGCAGTTACGGGACACCTCAAGAGACCCAGTACTTC
-,TRBJ1-2,TRBV27,-,CASSTMGGAGGYTF,TGTGCCAGCAGCACCATGGGAGGGGCAGGTGGCTACACCTTC
-,TRBJ1-1,TRBV28,TRBD1,CASLPTGLGRAFF,TGTGCCAGCCTCCCGACAGGGCTCGGGAGAGCTTTCTTT
once,TRBJ2-3,TRBV4-1,TRBD2,CASRERLAGNTDTQYF,TGCGCCAGCCGCGAGAGGCTAGCGGGGAACACAGATACGCAGTATTTT
-,TRBJ2-1,TRBV24-1,TRBD2,CATSDQLGGLAGEQFF,TGTGCCACCAGTGACCAATTAGGGGGACTAGCGGGTGAGCAGTTCTTC
-,TRBJ2-1,TRBV28,-,CASSLFARLVTRNNEQFF,TGTGCCAGCAGTCTTTTCGCGCGACTAGTCACCCGGAACAATGAGCAGTTCTTC
-,TRBJ1-6,TRBV2,TRBD1,CASKKGLRRQGANSPLHF,TGTGCCAGCAAGAAGGGGCTCCGCAGACAGGGGGCGAATTCACCCCTCCACTTT
-,TRBJ2-7,TRBV28,TRBD1,CASSYKRTGLTYEQYF,TGTGCCAGCAGTTATAAACGGACAGGCCTAACCTACGAGCAGTACTTC
-,TRBJ1-1,TRBV18,-,CASSTDRNTEAFF,TGTGCCAGCTCCACCGATAGAAACACTGAAGCTTTCTTT
once,TRBJ2-1,TRBV7-9,-,CASSLAGEANEQFF,TGTGCCAGCAGCTTAGCGGGAGAGGCCAATGAGCAGTTCTTC
-,TRBJ1-5,TRBV30,-,CAWKARGLRQPQHF,TGTGCCTGGAAGGCGAGGGGGTTGAGGCAGCCCCAGCATTTT
-,TRBJ1-1,TRBV5-1,-,CASSPAAGRGGNTEAFF,TGCGCCAGCAGCCCCGCCGCGGGCCGGGGAGGAAACACTGAAGCTTTCTTT
-,TRBJ1-5,TRBV19,-,CASSSGRLDQPQHF,TGTGCCAGTAGTTCGGGGAGACTGGATCAGCCCCAGCATTTT
-,TRBJ2-7,TRBV5-1,-,CASSGGAGDISYEQYF,TGCGCCAGCAGCGGGGGGGCGGGGGACATATCCTACGAGCAGTACTTC
once,TRBJ1-5,TRBV7-2,TRBD1,CASSLSGQGSQPQHF,TGTGCCAGCAGCTTAAGTGGACAGGGCAGCCAGCCCCAGCATTTT
-,TRBJ1-1,TRBV27,TRBD1,CASSLSWGQGHTEAFF,TGTGCCAGCAGTTTATCGTGGGGACAGGGACACACTGAAGCTTTCTTT
-,TRBJ2-3,TRBV7-3,TRBD2,CASRLAGGPDTQYF,TGTGCCAGCAGACTAGCGGGAGGGCCAGATACGCAGTATTTT
-,TRBJ1-2,TRBV5-1,-,CASSLAGGRGGYTF,TGCGCCAGCAGCTTGGCCGGGGGGCGAGGTGGCTACACCTTC
-,TRBJ2-7,TRBV12-3/TRBV12-4,-,CASSQTVGEQYF,TGTGCCAGCAGCCAGACAGTGGGTGAGCAGTACTTC
-,TRBJ2-1,TRBV5-4,-,CASSGAPGASYNEQFF,TGTGCCAGCAGCGGTGCCCCAGGGGCTTCCTACAATGAGCAGTTCTTC
-,TRBJ2-2,TRBV19,-,CASSIAHSGELFF,TGTGCCAGTAGTATAGCCCACAGCGGGGAGCTGTTTTTT
few,TRBJ2-1,TRBV24-1,-,CATSEADSNSYNEQFF,TGTGCCACCAGTGAGGCTGACAGTAACTCCTACAATGAGCAGTTCTTC
-,TRBJ1-2,TRBV5-4,TRBD1,CASSPRQGLNGYTF,TGTGCCAGCAGCCCAAGACAGGGGCTCAATGGCTACACCTTC
few,TRBJ1-1,TRBV5-5,-,CASSFLPEGFDTEAFF,TGTGCCAGCAGCTTTCTCCCCGAGGGTTTTGACACTGAAGCTTTCTTT
-,TRBJ1-3,TRBV19,-,CATRTDLSGNTIYF,TGTGCCACCAGGACAGATCTCTCTGGAAACACCATATATTTT
-,TRBJ1-1,TRBV5-6,TRBD1,CASSLVDRDTNTEAFF,TGTGCCAGCAGCTTGGTTGACAGGGATACGAACACTGAAGCTTTCTTT
-,TRBJ1-6,TRBV19,-,CASSLRTDWSLHF,TGTGCCAGTAGTCTCCGGACAGATTGGTCCCTCCACTTT
-,TRBJ1-5,TRBV3-1/TRBV3-2,-,CASSHSGINQPQHF,TGTGCCAGCAGCCATTCGGGTATCAATCAGCCCCAGCATTTT
-,TRBJ2-4,TRBV7-9,-,CASSLSRAKNIQYF,TGTGCCAGCAGCTTAAGCAGGGCCAAAAACATTCAGTACTTC
-,TRBJ1-1,TRBV7-9,-,CASSLQGKNTEAFF,TGTGCCAGCAGCTTACAGGGGAAGAACACTGAAGCTTTCTTT
-,TRBJ1-2,TRBV19,TRBD1,CASSTSSTGMYGYTF,TGTGCCAGTAGTACTTCTTCGACAGGGATGTATGGCTACACCTTC